One and the same sample provided the 31 T cell receptor beta chains below, sequenced in a study of shared clonotypes between healthy human individuals. Clones were sequenced by immunoSEQ multiplex PCR, and TCRdb holds only the in-frame ones, with some missing. The sample lists around 940,000 clones, around 80% occurring once. What was sequenced was memory CD4+ T cells sorted from blood. The subset denotes: CD45RA-negative fraction. The source is a man aged 18 to 30 in good health.

The chain carries TRBV19 and TRBJ2-7; 10 positions match TRBD1. V trimming: 3 bases; J trimming: 7 bases; junction bases outside the gene matches: 9. The CDR3 consists of 15 residues. Germline V lookup: CDR1 LNHDA, CDR2 SQIVND (reference sequence). The CDR3 DNA reads TGTGCCAGTAGTATCCCGGGACAGGGGCATCAGGAGCAGTACTTC. This codes for CASSIPGQGHQEQYF.

This clone was counted only a few times. This sequence joins TRBV11-1 and TRBJ2-1; 8 nucleotides line up with TRBD1. The CDR3 has 16 residues. In germline, CDR1 is SGHAT, CDR2 FQDESV (reference sequence). J gave up 4 bases and V 6 bases, and 11 bases lay outside the gene matches. The CDR3 loop is CASSLMTGALYNEQFF. The CDR3 DNA sequence: TGTGCCAGCAGTCTCATGACAGGGGCCCTTTACAATGAGCAGTTCTTC.

This clone occurred many times. Other DNA sequences in the sample encode the same CDR3. This chain connects TRBV1 to TRBJ2-7; the D call TRBD2 from the table was never checked on the DNA. TRBV1 is a recognized pseudogene. The CDR3 has 17 residues. CDR3 protein: CTSSQGHLSGRFYEQYF. CDR3 sequence (DNA): TGCACCAGCAGCCAAGGTCACCTTAGCGGGAGGTTCTACGAGCAGTACTTC.

A few counts support this clone. The chain uses TRBV29-1 and TRBJ1-1; D is undetermined. The CDR3 has 10 residues. With 8 bases removed from V and 7 bases from J, the gap between germline ends came to 11 bases. CDR1 and CDR2 from the germline V gene are SQVTM and ANQGSEA. The DNA for the CDR3 is TGCAGCTCAAAAGCTGTTGAAGCTTTCTTT. Its protein product is CSSKAVEAFF. Filled out from reference TRBV29-1 and TRBJ1-1, the complete variable domain reads SAVISQKPSRDICQRGTSLTIQCQVDSQVTMMFWYRQQPGQSLTLIATANQGSEATYESGFVIDKFPISRPNLTFSTLTVSNMSPEDSSIYLCSSKAVEAFFGQGTRLTVV.

The chain uses TRBV7-3 and TRBJ2-1; 9 bases line up with TRBD1. Per germline, CDR1 SGHTA and CDR2 FQGTGA. The CDR3 spans 15 residues. J gave up 6 bases and V 0 bases, and 3 bases lay outside the gene matches. The CDR3 protein is CASSLTGTGINEQFF. The CDR3 DNA reads TGTGCCAGCAGCTTAACTGGGACAGGGATCAATGAGCAGTTCTTC.

The chain has TRBV5-1 and TRBJ1-2; D not certain. The CDR3 sequence is 16 residues long. With 2 bases removed from V and 6 bases from J, the gap between germline ends came to 20 bases. Germline V gene sequence: CDR1 SGHRS, CDR2 YFSETQ. Here the CDR3 DNA reads TGCGCCAGCAGCTTCGATATTTCACGGCCCCTCGATGGCTACACCTTC. Protein: CASSFDISRPLDGYTF.

A word on this clone: A read error is possible here, since a much larger clone lies one base away. This sample also contains other DNA sequences that code for the same CDR3. The CDR3 reads CASSLDNYGYTF. CDR3 DNA sequence: TGTGCCAGCAGCTTGGACAATTATGGCTACACCTTC. V usage is TRBV5-4 and J usage is TRBJ1-2; no clear D. CDR3 length equals 12 residues. Between the trimmed V and J ends, which lost 0 bases and 5 bases, there was a span of 5 bases. In germline, CDR1 is SGHNT, CDR2 YYREEE (reference sequence).

Only a few counts were recorded for this clone. The V call is TRBV7-6, the J call TRBJ2-1; 10 nucleotides match TRBD2. Trimming removed 5 bases from V and 8 bases from J; junction bases left unmatched: 15. Germline-derived CDR1 and CDR2 are SGHVS and FNYEAQ. The CDR3 runs 17 residues. The CDR3 is CASSLARKRGGLDEQFF. The CDR3 DNA reads as TGTGCCAGCAGCCTCGCCCGGAAGCGGGGGGGCCTGGATGAGCAGTTCTTC.

The genes are TRBV19 and TRBJ2-5; 9 bases are shared with TRBD2. With V trimmed by 2 bases and J by 5 bases, 9 bases remained unmatched. Germline CDR1 is LNHDA and CDR2 is SQIVND (reference sequence). This CDR3 is 16 amino acids long. The CDR3 region is CASSITGLAGVETQYF. DNA of the CDR3: TGTGCCAGTAGTATAACCGGGTTAGCGGGAGTTGAGACCCAGTACTTC.

The table lists this clone with a few counts. The chain links TRBV28 to TRBJ1-6, with D perhaps matching TRBD1 (5 bases). Germline CDR1 and CDR2: MDHEN and SYDVKM. This CDR3 contains 15 residues. Trimming took off 6 bases at V and 6 bases at J, with 15 bases between the two ends. DNA for the CDR3: TGTGCCAGCAGATTGACAGAGATTATTAATTCACCCCTCCACTTT. This codes for CASRLTEIINSPLHF.

This chain joins TRBV7-2 and TRBJ2-1, with unresolved D. Looked up from germline, CDR1 is SGHTA and CDR2 is FQGNSA. The CDR3 has 15 residues. V lost 1 base, J lost 2 bases, and 9 bases lay in between. CDR3 sequence: CASSLVMTTYNEQFF. The CDR3 DNA sequence: TGTGCCAGCAGCTTAGTTATGACCACCTACAATGAGCAGTTCTTC.

This clone appeared many times. The chain uses TRBV5-1 and TRBJ1-2; D may be TRBD1 (5 bases). The V end lost 3 bases, the J end lost 8 bases, and 20 bases lay between the germline ends. CDR1 is SGHRS and CDR2 is YFSETQ in the germline V gene. CDR3 size: 15 residues. CDR3 nucleotides: TGCGCCAGCAGCTCACCCGGACGGGGGGGAGAGGGCTACACCTTC. Translation gives CASSSPGRGGEGYTF. The whole variable domain, remainder taken from reference TRBV5-1 and TRBJ1-2, is KAGVTQTPRYLIKTRGQQVTLSCSPISGHRSVSWYQQTPGQGLQFLFEYFSETQRNKGNFPGRFSGRQFSNSRSEMNVSTLELGDSALYLCASSSPGRGGEGYTFGSGTRLTVV.

This chain joins TRBV5-4 and TRBJ2-1, with 11 bases fitting TRBD2. Trimming at V came to 4 bases and at J to 0 bases, leaving 12 bases not matched to a gene. The CDR3 covers 19 residues. Germline values: CDR1 SGHNT, CDR2 YYREEE (reference sequence). For the CDR3, the DNA is TGTGCCAGCAGCCTTGAGATAGCGGGAGGGCGGAGCTCCTACAATGAGCAGTTCTTC. This encodes CASSLEIAGGRSSYNEQFF.

This chain links TRBV30 with TRBJ1-4, with 8 bases that match TRBD1. After removal of 1 base from V and 10 bases from J, the junction contained 8 bases not matched to a gene. The CDR3 is 14 amino acids. The germline V gene encodes CDR1 GTSNPN and CDR2 SVGIG (reference sequence). The CDR3 bases are TGTGCCTGGAGTGGCGGACAGGGAGGTGGAAAACTGTTTTTT. As protein: CAWSGGQGGGKLFF.

The chain couples TRBV19 to TRBJ1-1, with D perhaps matching TRBD1 (5 bases). The germline V gene encodes CDR1 LNHDA and CDR2 SQIVND (reference sequence). The CDR3 is 15 residues long. Deletions cut 7 bases from V and 3 bases from J, with 18 bases between. The CDR3 region is CASTPRHLGDTEAFF. As DNA, the CDR3 is TGTGCCAGTACCCCGAGACACCTGGGGGACACTGAAGCTTTCTTT.

Only one count was recorded for this clone. V gene TRBV4-1 combines with J gene TRBJ2-7; possible D gene TRBD2, 5 bases. V lost 1 base to trimming and J lost 5 bases, with 21 bases between them. Germline CDR1 and CDR2: MGHRA and YSYEKL. This CDR3 is 17 amino acids long. The CDR3 coding sequence is TGCGCCAGCAGCCAAGGGACTTCTAGCTCCCCCCGGGACGAGCAGTACTTC. This codes for CASSQGTSSSPRDEQYF.

The chain joins TRBV18 to TRBJ2-3; tentatively, D is TRBD1 or TRBD2 (5 bases each). The CDR3 is 12 amino acids. V was clipped by 3 bases and J by 10 bases, with 11 bases between them. Germline lookup yields CDR1 KGHSH and CDR2 LQKENI. This CDR3 reads CASSPPGPAQYF. For the CDR3, the DNA is TGTGCCAGCTCACCCCCGGGGCCGGCGCAGTATTTT.

The J gene is TRBJ2-1, the V gene TRBV7-3; no clear D. Per germline, CDR1 SGHTA and CDR2 FQGTGA. The V gene lost 1 base and the J gene lost 7 bases, with 14 bases spanning the gap. This CDR3 is 15 amino acids long. The CDR3 loop is CASSLSLLRRNEQFF. The DNA for the CDR3 is TGTGCCAGCAGCTTAAGTCTCCTTCGACGGAATGAGCAGTTCTTC.

The chain couples TRBV6-1 to TRBJ1-2; D gene ambiguous. V lost 6 bases and J 4 bases, leaving 15 bases between the germline ends. Germline V gene lookup returns CDR1 MNHNS and CDR2 SASEGT. The CDR3 totals 14 residues. The CDR3, as DNA: TGTGCCAGCAGGCTGACACCCACGGGCTATGGCTACACCTTC. Protein product: CASRLTPTGYGYTF.

This clone was seen a single time. The rearrangement links TRBV11-1 to TRBJ2-7; 8 nucleotides align to TRBD2. This CDR3 contains 13 residues. Germline trimming cut 2 bases from V and 6 bases from J; bases unmatched to any gene: 3. The germline V gene encodes CDR1 SGHAT and CDR2 FQDESV (reference sequence). The DNA for the CDR3 is TGTGCCAGCAGCTTAATCCTAGCGGGCGAGCAGTACTTC. Translating it yields CASSLILAGEQYF. The complete variable domain, with remaining parts taken from reference TRBV11-1 and TRBJ2-7, reads EAEVAQSPRYKITEKSQAVAFWCDPISGHATLYWYRQILGQGPELLVQFQDESVVDDSQLPKDRFSAERLKGVDSTLKIQPAELGDSAMYLCASSLILAGEQYFGPGTRLTVT.

On this clone: This may come from a read error, since a much larger clone is one base off. V is TRBV11-2 and J is TRBJ2-3; 7 nucleotides line up with TRBD1. Germline values: CDR1 SGHAT, CDR2 FQNNGV. The CDR3 is 15 amino acids. Trimming took 1 base from V and 2 from J; bases not matched to a gene: 3. CDR3 DNA sequence: TGTGCCAGCAGCTTAGGGACAGGATTCACAGATACGCAGTATTTT. Protein sequence: CASSLGTGFTDTQYF.

The chain carries TRBV12-1 and TRBJ1-5. TRBV12-1 is termed a pseudogene. The CDR3 sequence is 13 residues long. The CDR3 DNA sequence: TGTGCCAGCAGTAGATATAGCAATCAGCCCCAGCATTTT. Translation: CASSRYSNQPQHF.

V usage is TRBV6-5 and J usage is TRBJ2-7; TRBD1 matches 9 bases. Germline CDR1 MNHEY, CDR2 SVGAGI. The J segment lost 3 bases and the V segment lost 6 bases, leaving 9 bases of the junction unmatched. This CDR3 region has 15 residues. The CDR3 DNA follows: TGTGCCAGCAGCCGCGGACAGGGGAAGGGCTACGAGCAGTACTTC. Amino acid sequence: CASSRGQGKGYEQYF.

The V gene is TRBV5-1, the J gene TRBJ2-7; 10 bases line up with TRBD2. Trimming at V came to 2 bases and at J to 0 bases, leaving 2 bases not matched to a gene. Looked up from germline, CDR1 is SGHRS and CDR2 is YFSETQ. The CDR3 has 15 residues. The CDR3: CASSFSGGHSYEQYF. The CDR3 DNA is TGCGCCAGCAGCTTTAGCGGGGGGCACTCCTACGAGCAGTACTTC. The full variable domain, its missing parts supplied by reference TRBV5-1 and TRBJ2-7, is KAGVTQTPRYLIKTRGQQVTLSCSPISGHRSVSWYQQTPGQGLQFLFEYFSETQRNKGNFPGRFSGRQFSNSRSEMNVSTLELGDSALYLCASSFSGGHSYEQYFGPGTRLTVT.

The chain is built from TRBV6-1 and TRBJ1-2; 9 nucleotides agree with TRBD1. Germline CDR1 reads MNHNS; CDR2 reads SASEGT. The CDR3 loop spans 14 amino acids. V lost 4 bases and J lost 8; bases outside the gene matches: 8. The CDR3 here is CASSVGTGWNGYTF. CDR3 coding DNA: TGTGCCAGCAGTGTAGGGACAGGGTGGAACGGCTACACCTTC.

The chain recombines TRBV7-9 with TRBJ2-3; TRBD2 is a possible D gene (7 bases). CDR1 is SEHNR and CDR2 is FQNEAQ in the germline V gene (reference sequence). The length of the CDR3 is 16 residues. Trimming pared 5 bases from V and 0 bases from J, leaving 15 bases between. The CDR3 sequence: CASSLRGGSSTDTQYF. DNA for the CDR3: TGTGCCAGCAGCCTAAGGGGGGGATCTAGCACAGATACGCAGTATTTT.

The genes are TRBV18 and TRBJ2-7; 8 bases align to TRBD2. After removal of 3 bases from V and 5 bases from J, the junction contained 12 bases not matched to a gene. The V gene's germline CDR1 is KGHSH and CDR2 LQKENI. The CDR3 has 16 residues. CDR3 nucleotides: TGTGCCAGCTCACCCCTCGGGGGGGGCCCTTCCGACGAGCAGTACTTC. Protein product: CASSPLGGGPSDEQYF.

This rearrangement joins TRBV5-1 to TRBJ1-1, with TRBD1 matching over 7 bases. The CDR3 contains 15 residues. The ends lost 4 bases at V and 1 base at J; junction bases unmatched: 7. Germline CDR1 SGHRS, CDR2 YFSETQ. The CDR3 reads CASSRYGTENTEAFF. CDR3 coding DNA: TGCGCCAGCAGCAGATACGGGACAGAGAACACTGAAGCTTTCTTT. The full variable domain, its missing parts supplied by reference TRBV5-1 and TRBJ1-1, is KAGVTQTPRYLIKTRGQQVTLSCSPISGHRSVSWYQQTPGQGLQFLFEYFSETQRNKGNFPGRFSGRQFSNSRSEMNVSTLELGDSALYLCASSRYGTENTEAFFGQGTRLTVV.

The chain carries TRBV28 and TRBJ1-5; D not certain. The CDR3 extends over 14 amino acids. Trimming pared 7 bases from V and 6 bases from J, leaving 16 bases between. Per germline, CDR1 MDHEN and CDR2 SYDVKM. This CDR3 reads CASTPIPGGQPQHF. The DNA of the CDR3 is TGTGCCAGCACCCCAATTCCGGGCGGTCAGCCCCAGCATTTT.

The chain couples TRBV6-4 to TRBJ2-2; 7 bases fit TRBD2. Trimming took 6 bases from V and 4 from J; bases not matched to a gene: 17. This CDR3 is built from 18 residues. Per the germline V gene, CDR1 is MRHNA and CDR2 is SNTAGT. CDR3 coding DNA: TGTGCCAGCAGACACATCCGGGAGGTGGGAGGGGTCACCGGGGAGCTGTTTTTT. Its protein product is CASRHIREVGGVTGELFF.

The chain has TRBV11-2 and TRBJ1-5; D may be TRBD1 (5 bases). CDR3 length: 13 amino acids. Between the trimmed V and J ends, which lost 5 bases and 8 bases, there was a span of 13 bases. Germline CDR1 SGHAT, CDR2 FQNNGV. The CDR3 loop reads CASSLGWGEPQHF. CDR3 coding DNA: TGTGCCAGCAGCCTGGGCTGGGGCGAGCCCCAGCATTTT.